The clone carrying this T cell receptor (beta chain) was recorded many times. Its antigen is unknown. No patient had received any treatment before thyroid surgery. This record belongs to a study of metastatic and nonmetastatic thyroid tumors. Study information: The authors compared repertoires across blood and tumor or nodule tissue from malignant and benign thyroid patients.

The study's findings and limits: TCR beta diversity was reportedly significantly higher in malignant thyroid tumors than benign nodules, in blood and tumor.

Authors' data handling: Built for papillary thyroid cancer, a distant-metastasis classifier drew on CDR3 differences across clinicopathological groups. TCRdb ran MiXCR on the PCR reads. The V and J calls come from TCRdb's annotation, not from the publication. The sample lists more than 20,000 clones; roughly 21% were seen once. CDR3 length: 14 amino acids. The V and J ends lost 3 bases and 6 bases, in that order; junction bases with no gene match: 3. The sequenced sample was blood. The receptor's source is a female donor with papillary thyroid cancer or a benign thyroid nodule (not recorded which). Some clones in this sample may be carry-over from other donors' samples. The chain couples TRBV12-3 or TRBV12-4 to TRBJ2-1, with 9 bases fitting TRBD2. The CDR3, as DNA: TGTGCCAGCAGTTTGGCTAGCGGGGCCAATGAGCAGTTCTTC. Protein product: CASSLASGANEQFF.